The clone carrying this T cell receptor (beta chain) was recorded a few times. Its antigen is not identified. The CDR3 consists of 15 residues. Germline assignment: CDR1 MNHEY and CDR2 SMNVEV (reference sequence). The trim removed 2 bases at V and 5 bases at J, leaving 8 bases unmatched. This sample is part of a study of CD8 T cells in ankylosing spondylitis. Overall study findings and caveats: A TCR beta motif of 7 to 9 highly homologous variants seemed to mark ankylosing spondylitis blood.

TCRdb called the 5' RACE reads again in MiXCR, with one record for every CDR3 protein. Here the sample spans about 390,000 distinct CDR3 sequences, 20% to 25% being singletons. This clonotype originated in a male donor with ankylosing spondylitis. Sample: blood, either unsorted or a sorted T cell fraction (not recorded which). This chain uses TRBV27 with TRBJ1-1; the match to TRBD1 covers 7 bases. CDR3 DNA sequence: TGTGCCAGCAGTTTACGGCCGCAGGGGGAAACTGAAGCTTTCTTT. Protein: CASSLRPQGETEAFF.